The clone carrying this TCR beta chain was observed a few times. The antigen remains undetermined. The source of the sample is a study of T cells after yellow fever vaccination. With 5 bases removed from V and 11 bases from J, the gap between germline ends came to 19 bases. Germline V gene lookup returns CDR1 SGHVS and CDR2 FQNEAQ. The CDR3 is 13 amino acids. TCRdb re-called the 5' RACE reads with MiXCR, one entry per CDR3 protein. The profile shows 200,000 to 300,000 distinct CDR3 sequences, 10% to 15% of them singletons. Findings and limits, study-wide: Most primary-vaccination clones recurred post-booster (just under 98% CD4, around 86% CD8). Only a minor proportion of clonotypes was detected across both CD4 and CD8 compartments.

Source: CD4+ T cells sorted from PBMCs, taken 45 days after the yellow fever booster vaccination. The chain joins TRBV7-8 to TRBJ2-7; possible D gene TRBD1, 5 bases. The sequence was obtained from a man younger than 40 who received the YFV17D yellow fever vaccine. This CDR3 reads CASSPRTPPFKYF. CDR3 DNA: TGTGCCAGCAGCCCTAGGACACCTCCTTTTAAGTACTTC.